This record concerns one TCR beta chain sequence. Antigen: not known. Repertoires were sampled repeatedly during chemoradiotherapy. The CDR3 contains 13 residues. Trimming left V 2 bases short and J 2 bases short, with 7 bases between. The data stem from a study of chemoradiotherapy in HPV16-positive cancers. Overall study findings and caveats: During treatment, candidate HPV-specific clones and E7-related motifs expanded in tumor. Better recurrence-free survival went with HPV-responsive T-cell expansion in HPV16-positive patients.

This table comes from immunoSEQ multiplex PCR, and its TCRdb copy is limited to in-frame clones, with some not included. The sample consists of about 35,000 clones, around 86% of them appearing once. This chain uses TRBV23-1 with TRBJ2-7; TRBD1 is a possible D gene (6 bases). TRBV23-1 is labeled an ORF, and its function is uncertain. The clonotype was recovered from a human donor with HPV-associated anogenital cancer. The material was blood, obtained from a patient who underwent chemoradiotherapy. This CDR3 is CASSQRTAYEQYF. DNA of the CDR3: TGCGCCAGCAGTCAAAGGACAGCCTACGAGCAGTACTTC.